The present entry profiles one T cell receptor (beta chain) with its context. The sample holds a few counts of this clone. Which antigen it targets is not known. No base-level quality is on record; no much larger clone is a single base apart. From each donor, a single peripheral blood sample of about 110 mL on average was drawn into heparinised tubes. Using a panel that included CD45RO, CCR7, CD25, CD127, CD95 and CD27, naive, central memory, regulatory and stem cell-like memory CD4+ T cells were sorted on a BD FACSAria II. A purity above 98% was achieved for all sorted populations. Right away, PBMCs were isolated by Lymphoprep density gradient centrifugation and were stained directly, with no culture step. To minimize batch effects, samples were stained and sorted in pairs, one healthy donor with one patient per experiment. These data come from a study of beta chain features in type 1 diabetes (dated by TCRdb to the late 2010s). Study-level background: Mean age, gender distribution, total cell number and subset yield did not differ between patients and healthy donors. A total of some 110 million sorted cells were examined across all samples, and the number of cells per subset was strongly correlated with RNA yield. In the study, TCRB repertoires of sorted circulating CD4+ T cell subsets from recently diagnosed type 1 diabetes patients were compared with those of matched healthy donors. Naive and central memory subsets were obtained from all 30 or so donors, but regulatory and stem cell-like memory subsets were isolated from only 8 patients and 8 healthy donors.

The full study reports these points: Because cDNA was sequenced instead of genomic DNA, activated cells with high expression could be over-represented, although the groups did not differ in activation or CD3 levels. At VDJ recombination sites, patients with type 1 diabetes made fewer insertions and deleted more nucleotides, a pattern implying thymic rearrangement abnormalities. Shorter templates might be favored by PCR, yet because patient and control samples were amplified and corrected together, any such skew would affect both groups equally. A moderate but significant shortening of TCRB CDR3 length was observed in type 1 diabetes patients in all four CD4+ subsets. Naive, central memory and regulatory TCRB repertoires appeared to be more similar among patients than among healthy donors. Only small numbers of individuals were included in the HLA sub-analyses, which left unresolved whether HLA type had any influence on TCRB rearrangement.

The entire amount of isolated RNA was reverse transcribed using the High Capacity cDNA Reverse Transcription Kit, so the sequenced TCRB transcripts were expressed ones. Naive, central memory and regulatory T cell samples underwent deep immunoSEQ sequencing, averaging around 3.7 million total reads per sample. After sorted cells were lysed in RLT buffer, RNA was extracted with DNase-treated RNeasy Micro or Mini kits, with the choice depending on cell number. Each cell subset was processed separately to prevent cross-contamination, with patient and healthy donor samples processed together. Using the immunoSEQ multiplex PCR, TCRB sequences were amplified from cDNA into 87-bp fragments spanning the CDR3 region. Sequencing of the amplicons was done on the Illumina HiSeq platform. The authors' pipeline ran thus. Synthetic template baselines were used to correct PCR bias computationally, reads within Hamming distance 2 were collapsed together, and singletons that could not be merged were discarded. By aligning reads against IMGT, V, D and J genes, CDR3 length, and insertions or deletions at six rearrangement sites were assigned. Within each subset, clonotype counts were normalized to sorted cell number, after which true diversity and Gini coefficients were computed with the tcR R package. The overlap coefficient, calculated on TCRB nucleotide sequences, was used to measure repertoire sharing. As a proxy for the pre-selection repertoire, out-of-frame TCRB sequences from naive cells were analyzed. As stored in TCRdb, this immuneACCESS dataset retains in-frame rearrangements with V and J assigned. A fraction of the clones does not appear; measured against another copy, unresolved V genes explain less than half of the discrepancy, and the remainder lacks a known reason. The V and J calls and clone size are taken from that table; D and trimming were inferred from the DNA. The sample table holds hundreds of thousands of clones, of which over 13% were seen once. Just under 0.04% of the sample is in the top ten clones.

Sequencing used naive CD4+ T cells from blood. The cell subset or site label corresponds to: true naive CD4+ T cells. The receptor's source is a man between 18 and 35 years old with type 1 diabetes.

The DNA is as follows: TGTGCCAGCAGCCCTCATCTAGCGGGGGGGCGGACAGATACGCAGTATTTT. This is translated as CASSPHLAGGRTDTQYF. The chain links TRBV9 with TRBJ2-3; 12 nucleotides in the junction match TRBD2. Unmatched junction bases come to 9, with V trimmed by 4 bases and J by 3 bases. The CDR3, from cysteine to phenylalanine, totals 17 residues. Only the CDR3 portion is preserved as DNA: 51 bases, with reading frame beginning at the first base. The germline V gene specifies SGDLS as CDR1 and YYNGEE as CDR2.